The 24 T cell receptor beta chains listed next were all sequenced from one sample in a study of blood T cell repertoires in COVID-19. The repertoire was sequenced with immunoSEQ multiplex PCR; TCRdb's copy has only in-frame clones and lacks some. The sample carries around 330,000 clones, more than 70% recorded once. Sequences were obtained from peripheral blood. These TCRs come from a young woman with COVID-19, enrolled during active disease.

The rearrangement joins TRBV6-6 to TRBJ1-1; 7 bases map to TRBD1. After removal of 3 bases from V and 4 bases from J, the junction contained 5 bases not matched to a gene. Germline V gene data show CDR1 as MNHNY and CDR2 as SVGAGI (reference sequence). This CDR3 contains 14 residues. CDR3 nucleotides: TGTGCCAGCAGTTATATGGGGACAGCCACTGAAGCTTTCTTT. Protein sequence: CASSYMGTATEAFF.

The rearrangement joins TRBV7-2 to TRBJ2-5; a weak D match, TRBD1 (5 bases). The germline V gene encodes CDR1 SGHTA and CDR2 FQGNSA. Trimming pared 6 bases from V and 1 base from J, leaving 12 bases between. The CDR3 covers 14 residues. CDR3: CASRFRRVQETQYF. The CDR3 nucleotides read TGTGCCAGCAGGTTCCGCAGGGTCCAAGAGACCCAGTACTTC. Combining the CDR3 with reference TRBV7-2 and TRBJ2-5 gives the whole variable domain GAGVSQSPSNKVTEKGKDVELRCDPISGHTALYWYRQSLGQGLEFLIYFQGNSAPDKSGLPSDRFSAERTGGSVSTLTIQRTQQEDSAVYLCASRFRRVQETQYFGPGTRLLVL.

In this sample, this clone turned up once. The CDR3 sequence is CASSQTAVSNQPQHF. In DNA, the CDR3 is TGCGCCAGCAGCCAAACGGCGGTCAGTAATCAGCCCCAGCATTTT. The J gene is TRBJ1-5, the V gene TRBV4-1; D ambiguous. The CDR3 has 15 residues. Looked up from germline, CDR1 is MGHRA and CDR2 is YSYEKL. Deletions cut 2 bases from V and 4 bases from J, with 12 bases between.

This clone came up once. This chain uses TRBV5-1 with TRBJ1-5; D is possibly TRBD1 (5 bases). The germline gives CDR1 SGHRS, CDR2 YFSETQ. The CDR3 length is 14 residues. V lost 4 bases and J 5 bases, leaving 13 bases between the germline ends. CDR3 nucleotides: TGCGCCAGCAGCCCGGGGGGGTCGGATCAGCCCCAGCATTTT. Translated: CASSPGGSDQPQHF.

In nucleotides, the CDR3 is TGTGCCAGCAGCCAAGGGACCTCGGGGTGGAGTAATTCACCCCTCCACTTT. Protein product: CASSQGTSGWSNSPLHF. The gene calls are TRBV3-1 (or the pseudogene TRBV3-2) and TRBJ1-6, with D uncertain. CDR3 length: 17 residues. The germline gives CDR1 LGHDT, CDR2 YNNKEL (reference sequence). The ends were cut back, 1 base at V and 6 bases at J, with 16 bases in the middle.

This chain connects TRBV19 to TRBJ1-1; D unclear. CDR1 and CDR2 (germline): LNHDA, SQIVND (reference sequence). The CDR3 contains 14 residues. The V and J ends lost 7 bases and 4 bases respectively, with 16 bases between them. The CDR3 region has the DNA TGTGCCAGTACAACCCGGAGCCCTGGCACTGAAGCTTTCTTT. It encodes CASTTRSPGTEAFF.

This rearrangement joins TRBV27 to TRBJ2-1, with TRBD1 identical over 10 bases. The germline CDR1 and CDR2 sequences are MNHEY and SMNVEV (reference sequence). CDR3 length: 16 amino acids. V lost 10 bases, J lost 5 bases, and 14 bases stayed unmatched. The CDR3 loop is CAIASHGTGVHNEQFF. CDR3 in DNA: TGTGCCATCGCATCACACGGGACAGGGGTTCACAATGAGCAGTTCTTC.

This sequence joins TRBV7-8 and TRBJ1-6; D unclear. The CDR3 runs to 15 residues. The V gene lost 5 bases and the J gene lost 0 bases, with 8 bases spanning the gap. CDR1 and CDR2 (germline): SGHVS, FQNEAQ. Written as DNA, the CDR3 is TGTGCCAGCAGCCGTATTCCCTCCTATAATTCACCCCTCCACTTT. Its translation is CASSRIPSYNSPLHF.

The table lists this clone with a count of one. The chain carries TRBV4-3 and TRBJ1-2; 11 bases are shared with TRBD1. Germline loops: CDR1 LGHNA, CDR2 YSLEER. There are 16 residues in the CDR3. The junction had 3 bases not matched to a gene; V was cut back by 0 bases and J by 3 bases. Here the CDR3 DNA reads TGCGCCAGCAGCCAAGATTGGACAGGGGGCTACTATGGCTACACCTTC. Its protein is CASSQDWTGGYYGYTF.

The V gene is TRBV19, the J gene TRBJ2-1, with 10 bases matching TRBD2. Trimming cost V 5 bases and J 9 bases; bases outside gene matches: 10. This CDR3 region has 15 residues. Germline lookup yields CDR1 LNHDA and CDR2 SQIVND (reference sequence). The CDR3 is CASSPPSGGVVEQFF. The DNA for the CDR3 is TGTGCCAGTAGTCCGCCTAGCGGGGGTGTGGTTGAGCAGTTCTTC.

In its sample, this clone was seen once. V and J are TRBV18 and TRBJ2-1, with TRBD2 matching 13 bases. The V gene end was trimmed by 2 bases and the J gene end by 6 bases; junction bases not matched to a gene: 13. This CDR3 contains 19 residues. The germline CDR1 and CDR2 sequences are KGHSH and LQKENI. The CDR3 is CASSPTSGGAAFYGNEQFF. CDR3 nucleotide sequence: TGTGCCAGCTCACCAACTAGCGGGGGGGCCGCATTCTATGGCAATGAGCAGTTCTTC.

Only one count was recorded for this clone. The V gene is TRBV18, the J gene TRBJ2-2; possible D gene TRBD2, 5 bases. There are 16 residues in the CDR3. V dropped 2 bases and J dropped 3 bases, with 13 bases sitting between them. Germline CDR1 KGHSH, CDR2 LQKENI. DNA for the CDR3: TGTGCCAGCTCACCAGGGCCGGGAACGTACACCGGGGAGCTGTTTTTT. Protein sequence: CASSPGPGTYTGELFF.

The chain links TRBV28 to TRBJ1-5; 7 bases line up with TRBD1. The V gene's germline CDR1 is MDHEN and CDR2 SYDVKM. The length of the CDR3 is 13 residues. V shed 6 bases, J shed 5 bases, and the junction held 4 bases outside the gene matches. The CDR3 loop is CASSEQGHQPQHF. CDR3 DNA: TGTGCCAGCAGCGAACAGGGGCATCAGCCCCAGCATTTT.

This clone was detected a few times. The chain is built from TRBV19 and TRBJ1-2; D unresolved. The CDR3 has 12 amino acids. Germline CDR1 and CDR2: LNHDA and SQIVND (reference sequence). V lost 6 bases and J lost 8, with 13 bases in between. CDR3 in DNA: TGTGCCAGTAGCCCCACCGAGAGGGGCTACACCTTC. It specifies CASSPTERGYTF.

The chain couples TRBV6-5 to TRBJ1-4; possibly TRBD1 for D (6 bases). From germline, CDR1 is MNHEY and CDR2 SVGAGI. This CDR3 is 15 amino acids long. V lost 8 bases, J lost 8 bases, and 21 bases lay in between. The CDR3 is CASSEGPGTNEKLFF. CDR3 coding DNA: TGTGCCAGCTCAGAGGGCCCAGGGACAAACGAAAAACTGTTTTTT.

This clone was seen once. The genes are TRBV30 and TRBJ1-5, with D uncertain. V lost 0 bases and J lost 6, with 15 bases in between. Germline CDR1 is GTSNPN and CDR2 is SVGIG (reference sequence). The CDR3 consists of 15 residues. In DNA, the CDR3 is TGTGCCTGGAGTGTACGGGGTGACCTGAGTCAGCCCCAGCATTTT. Its translation is CAWSVRGDLSQPQHF.

This clone was counted between two and nine times. The gene calls are TRBV7-3 and TRBJ1-4, with no clear D. This CDR3 comprises 15 residues. Trimming stripped 4 bases from V and 5 bases from J, with 14 bases between. Germline CDR1 SGHTA, CDR2 FQGTGA. CDR3 bases: TGTGCCAGCAGCTCTGGAGGCGGCAGGAATGAAAAACTGTTTTTT. It codes for CASSSGGGRNEKLFF.

The chain joins TRBV19 to TRBJ2-2, with 9 nucleotides matching TRBD1. V shed 6 bases and J 1 base; nucleotides not matched to a gene: 6. This CDR3 has 16 amino acids. Germline CDR1 LNHDA, CDR2 SQIVND (reference sequence). Written as DNA, the CDR3 is TGTGCCAGTAGCCGACAGGGGGTTGTGAACACCGGGGAGCTGTTTTTT. Amino acids: CASSRQGVVNTGELFF.

The rearrangement links TRBV6-2 or TRBV6-3 to TRBJ1-1; D unclear. V gave up 4 bases and J gave up 3 bases, with 9 bases separating them. Germline CDR1 is MNHEY and CDR2 is SVGEGT. The CDR3 extends over 13 amino acids. CDR3 sequence (DNA): TGTGCCAGCAGTTCTTCAGGTTACACTGAAGCTTTCTTT. Encoded protein: CASSSSGYTEAFF.

The gene calls are TRBV11-3 and TRBJ1-2; D gene unclear. The CDR3 has 16 residues. V was pared by 0 bases and J by 1 base, with 12 bases between. Germline-derived CDR1 and CDR2 are SGHNT and YENEEA. CDR3 bases: TGTGCCAGCAGCTTAGATTCCGCAGAAAGTAACTATGGCTACACCTTC. Protein sequence: CASSLDSAESNYGYTF.

This clone is a singleton in its sample. V gene TRBV29-1 combines with J gene TRBJ2-3; D is perhaps TRBD2 (7 bases). The CDR3 is made up of 18 amino acids. V gave up 5 bases and J gave up 2 bases, with 26 bases separating them. CDR1 SQVTM and CDR2 ANQGSEA come from the germline V gene. The DNA of the CDR3 is TGCAGCGTTCATCTTTTTGGGTCTGCCCGGGGGGCCACAGATACGCAGTATTTT. Protein product: CSVHLFGSARGATDTQYF.

The genes are TRBV11-3 and TRBJ2-5; D might be TRBD2 (5 bases). Looked up from germline, CDR1 is SGHNT and CDR2 is YENEEA. CDR3 length: 14 amino acids. V shed 0 bases and J shed 5 bases, with 10 bases lying between them. The CDR3 DNA is TGTGCCAGCAGCTTAGACACTAGTAGGGAGACCCAGTACTTC. This sequence encodes CASSLDTSRETQYF.

This clone came up once. The J gene is TRBJ2-7, the V gene TRBV7-8, with a tentative D call TRBD1 (6 bases). The V gene lost 7 bases and the J gene lost 5 bases, with 12 bases spanning the gap. CDR3 length: 12 residues. Germline lookup yields CDR1 SGHVS and CDR2 FQNEAQ. CDR3 in amino acids: CASTSGVDEQYF. The CDR3 DNA reads as TGTGCCAGCACCTCAGGGGTTGACGAGCAGTACTTC.

V and J are TRBV2 and TRBJ2-1; no clear D. V lost 7 bases, J lost 3 bases, and 13 bases lay in between. The CDR3 spans 14 residues. The germline V gene has CDR1 SNHLY and CDR2 FYNNEI. In DNA form, the CDR3 reads TGTGCCAGCATTGTGGCAGACAACTACAATGAGCAGTTCTTC. This codes for CASIVADNYNEQFF.